The 11 T cell receptor beta chains below all came from one sample that was sequenced in a study of T cells in Graves' hyperthyroidism and ophthalmopathy. Amplification yielded TCR beta CDR3 regions, with RNA transcripts as the source. Carried out on the TCR CDR3, a first-round RT-PCR used the HTBI primer set. MiXCR was run by TCRdb on the multiplex PCR reads, yielding one entry per CDR3 protein. The sample lists fewer than 550,000 distinct CDR3 sequences, about a sixth occurring once. The sequencing sample was made of blood. These receptor sequences come from a woman aged 18-29 years with Graves' hyperthyroidism.

This clonotype showed up many times. The chain links TRBV11-2 to TRBJ2-2; 7 nucleotides line up with TRBD1. Germline trimming cut 3 bases from V and 6 bases from J; bases unmatched to any gene: 7. The CDR3 has 15 amino acids. Per the germline V gene, CDR1 is SGHAT and CDR2 is FQNNGV. CDR3: CASSFDRVRAGELFF. CDR3 bases: TGTGCCAGCAGCTTCGACAGGGTCCGGGCCGGGGAGCTGTTTTTT.

In this sample, this clonotype turned up once. The rearrangement joins TRBV12-5 to TRBJ2-5, with D tentatively TRBD1 (5 bases). V was cut by 5 bases and J by 1 base, with 14 bases left in between. The germline CDR1 and CDR2 sequences are LGHNT and FRNRAP. The CDR3 sequence is 15 residues long. The CDR3 nucleotides are TGTGCTAGTGGTCCCGATAGGGGCATCCAAGAGACCCAGTACTTC. Translated: CASGPDRGIQETQYF.

This clonotype showed up just a few times. The rearrangement uses TRBV6-1 and TRBJ2-1; D might be TRBD2 (5 bases). The germline V and J ends were trimmed by 8 bases and 10 bases, with 15 bases remaining between them. The germline V gene has CDR1 MNHNS and CDR2 SASEGT. The CDR3 extends over 12 amino acids. CDR3 residues: CASLSGRGEQFF. CDR3 bases: TGTGCCAGCTTGAGCGGCCGCGGGGAGCAGTTCTTC.

In its sample, this clonotype was seen many times. The J gene is TRBJ2-7, the V gene TRBV19, with 10 bases matching TRBD2. J was trimmed by 4 bases and V by 3 bases; bases with no gene match: 6. The length of the CDR3 is 15 residues. Per the germline V gene, CDR1 is LNHDA and CDR2 is SQIVND (reference sequence). The CDR3 nucleotides are TGTGCCAGTAGTATCGGGTATAGCGGGAGGTACGAGCAGTACTTC. It encodes CASSIGYSGRYEQYF.

In this sample, this clonotype turned up many times. The V and J genes are TRBV5-4 and TRBJ1-1; no firm D call. In germline, CDR1 is SGHNT, CDR2 YYREEE (reference sequence). Trimming removed 3 bases at V and 4 bases at J, with 13 bases between. The CDR3 totals 14 residues. The CDR3 loop reads CASSWGIEGTEAFF. The CDR3, as DNA: TGTGCCAGCAGCTGGGGAATCGAGGGCACTGAAGCTTTCTTT.

This clonotype was detected a few times. The chain couples TRBV19 to TRBJ2-1; 13 bases are a match to TRBD2. The CDR3 runs 17 residues. The ends lost 3 bases at V and 7 bases at J; junction bases unmatched: 9. CDR1 and CDR2 (germline): LNHDA, SQIVND (reference sequence). In nucleotides, the CDR3 is TGTGCCAGTAGTATCTCTTGGACTAGCGGGAGTAGGAATGAGCAGTTCTTC. Protein: CASSISWTSGSRNEQFF.

This clonotype was counted at least ten times. The V gene is TRBV7-9, the J gene TRBJ2-6; a weak D match, TRBD2 (5 bases). Trimming removed 1 base from V and 0 bases from J, with 10 bases in between. The CDR3 consists of 17 residues. CDR1 and CDR2 from the germline V gene are SEHNR and FQNEAQ (reference sequence). Here the CDR3 DNA reads TGTGCCAGCAGCTTAGGCGGGTGGAGCTCTGGGGCCAACGTCCTGACTTTC. Residues: CASSLGGWSSGANVLTF.

The chain carries TRBV5-1 and TRBJ1-2; 7 nucleotides match TRBD1. V dropped 3 bases and J dropped 1; count of bases not matched to a gene: 6. In germline, CDR1 is SGHRS, CDR2 YFSETQ. The CDR3 contains 15 residues. The chain's CDR3 is CASSWTGSGNYGYTF. The DNA for the CDR3 is TGCGCCAGCAGCTGGACAGGAAGTGGTAACTATGGCTACACCTTC.

This clonotype came up many times. The chain recombines TRBV11-3 with TRBJ2-3; D is undetermined. From germline, CDR1 is SGHNT and CDR2 YENEEA. Trimming took 1 base from V and 0 from J, leaving 8 bases between them. This CDR3 contains 15 residues. Here the CDR3 DNA reads TGTGCCAGCAGCTTAGGAGGAACTAGCACAGATACGCAGTATTTT. Its translation is CASSLGGTSTDTQYF.

This clonotype appeared many times. This chain links TRBV12-3 or TRBV12-4 with TRBJ2-3; D is perhaps TRBD1 (6 bases). The CDR3 spans 12 residues. V lost 8 bases and J lost 4, with 10 bases in between. The CDR3 reads CASRTGPDTQYF. CDR3 nucleotide sequence: TGTGCCAGCCGTACAGGGCCAGATACGCAGTATTTT.

The sample holds a few counts of this clonotype. V gene TRBV3-1 combines with J gene TRBJ1-2; TRBD1 might be the D (5 bases). Trimming pared 4 bases from V and 10 bases from J, leaving 13 bases between. This CDR3 is built from 12 residues. Germline CDR1 LGHDT, CDR2 YNNKEL (reference sequence). CDR3 coding DNA: TGTGCCAGCAGCCTTCCGGGAGGGGACTACACCTTC. This sequence encodes CASSLPGGDYTF.